The rows below give T cell receptor beta chains drawn from one sample of a study of blood T cells in healthy people across ages. TCRdb itself ran the 5' RACE reads through MiXCR, one entry per CDR3 protein. The sample includes approximately 1.5 million distinct CDR3 sequences, around 36% of them seen just once. Material for sequencing was blood. These receptors were taken from a woman aged 25 to 39 in good health. Each CDR3 is given with its conserved first and last residue. A D gene is named only where the DNA matches it firmly. Some rows mark clone size as missing; the rest say once, few, many or name a class of expanded clone.

clone size	V gene	D gene	J gene	CDR3 protein	CDR3 DNA
NA	TRBV20-1	TRBD1	TRBJ1-1	CSAKSPGQGAPEAFF	TGCAGTGCTAAGAGCCCTGGACAGGGGGCCCCTGAAGCTTTCTTT
NA	TRBV18	NA	TRBJ2-3	CASSIMISTDTQYF	TGTGCCAGCTCGATTATGATCAGCACAGATACGCAGTATTTT
few	TRBV10-1	NA	TRBJ2-7	CASINVQRPYEQYF	TGCGCCAGCATCAACGTCCAAAGGCCCTACGAGCAGTACTTC
NA	TRBV7-9	TRBD1	TRBJ2-1	CASSLWDRPYEQFF	TGTGCCAGCAGCTTATGGGACAGGCCATATGAGCAGTTCTTC
NA	TRBV28	NA	TRBJ2-5	CASSFEGTTGRGTQYF	TGTGCCAGCAGTTTCGAGGGGACGACCGGTAGGGGGACCCAGTACTTC
many	TRBV4-1	TRBD2	TRBJ2-5	CASSQRLAGGETQYF	TGCGCCAGCAGCCAACGACTAGCGGGGGGGGAGACCCAGTACTTC
few	TRBV29-1	TRBD1	TRBJ1-1	CSAFVRQGNAFF	TGCAGCGCCTTTGTCAGACAGGGCAACGCTTTCTTT
NA	TRBV9	TRBD2	TRBJ2-7	CASSEGASGTYEQYF	TGTGCCAGCAGCGAGGGTGCTAGCGGTACCTACGAGCAGTACTTC
once	TRBV24-1	TRBD2	TRBJ2-1	CATSDSKLAGGPFDEQFF	TGTGCCACCAGTGATTCGAAACTAGCGGGAGGGCCGTTTGATGAGCAGTTCTTC
NA	TRBV9	TRBD1	TRBJ2-3	CASSIGGLADTQYF	TGTGCCAGCAGCATAGGGGGCCTCGCAGATACGCAGTATTTT
NA	TRBV3-1	NA	TRBJ2-1	CASSQVVGGTDSSSYNEQFF	TGTGCCAGCAGCCAAGTGGTGGGGGGGACGGACAGTAGCTCCTACAATGAGCAGTTCTTC
NA	TRBV4-1	NA	TRBJ1-5	CASSLSGENQPQHF	TGCGCCAGCAGCCTTAGCGGGGAAAATCAGCCCCAGCATTTT
few	TRBV20-1	NA	TRBJ2-7	CSAREREKQYF	TGCAGTGCTAGAGAACGGGAGAAGCAGTACTTC